The entry below gives a single TCR beta chain sequence along with its context. Its recognized antigen is unknown. It has no much larger one-base neighbor in the sample; base qualities were not kept. Donors were a few dozen systemically healthy Caucasian individuals from Russia aged roughly 6 to 95 years. Ten milliliters of peripheral blood were drawn from each donor into EDTA-treated Vacutainer tubes. Ficoll-Paque density-gradient centrifugation was used to isolate PBMCs, with at least 6.5 million obtained per sample. Total RNA was extracted from PBMCs with Trizol reagent, with at least 6 micrograms obtained per sample. For every donor, flow cytometry on a PBMC aliquot measured the percentage of naive CD45RAhigh/CD27high T cells. The data belong to a study of blood T cells in healthy people across ages (dated by TCRdb to the mid-2010s). Regarding the study in general: In model experiments, template switching captured about one uniquely barcoded TCR beta cDNA molecule for every two T cells. Age-related changes in TCR beta repertoire diversity were measured in the study by deep sequencing normalized with unique cDNA molecular identifiers. Donors of different ages were randomly distributed across sequencing lanes to avoid experimental bias. Four age groups were formed from the donors: young (average roughly 16 years), middle-aged (more than 35), aged (around 68) and long-lived (roughly 81). Two additional independent replicas of 1 million unique cDNA reads from the same blood draw were analyzed for two donors (one aged 18 to 30 and one aged 80 or older).

Libraries were built with 5' RACE. Sequencing relied on an Illumina HiSeq 2500. The second PCR ran for about 6 to 11 cycles and used a J-beta primer mix along with a sample-barcoded 5' primer. A template-switch 5' adaptor carrying 12 random nucleotides introduced a unique molecular identifier onto each TCR beta cDNA molecule. At least 2.5 million CDR3-containing paired-end reads were obtained from each sample. The Mint cDNA synthesis kit, primed by a TRBC-specific oligonucleotide, was used to synthesize first-strand cDNA from all RNA. Following uracil-DNA glycosylase treatment, all cDNA underwent a first 18-cycle PCR with the universal primers M1SS and BC2_uni_R. In the original analysis: Each sample was normalized by randomly selecting 1 million high-quality reads, each carrying a distinct molecular identifier. Instead of being binned into consensus sequences, reads with shared molecular identifiers were discarded. MiTCR, with a Q25 quality threshold and the strictest error-elimination algorithm, was used for CDR3 identification, clonotype clustering and error correction. A nonparametric unseen species model with Euler transformation was used to estimate lower-bound total TCR beta diversity. The raw public reads went through TCRdb reprocessing: fastp at Q25, MiXCR clone calling, in-frame beta chains kept. Records with the same CDR3 protein are collapsed into one entry carrying the most frequent genes and DNA. What appears here as the V and J calls and clone size reflects TCRdb's work, not the paper's. The sample table contains about 580,000 distinct CDR3 sequences; only one count was recorded for less than 60% of them. The ten largest clones represent approximately 25% of the sample.

Broader findings and caveats from the paper: The long-lived group showed more naive CD4+ T cells, fewer expanded clones and increased TCR diversity than the aged group, suggesting age selection. Estimates of total diversity based on one million sequenced T cells were regarded as lower bounds and as underestimates. Donor CMV infection status was unknown, potentially confounding age-related changes in expanded clonotypes. A strong correlation was found between observed TCR beta diversity and the percentage of naive T cells measured by flow cytometry. As age increased, observed TCR beta diversity per million T cells dropped in a roughly linear way, and a significant reduction was already evident by age 40. Because profiling used bulk unsorted PBMCs, naive and antigen-experienced compartments could not be compared conclusively.

Germline trimming: 5 bases from V, 8 bases from J; junction bases outside gene matches: 5. The cysteine opens and the phenylalanine closes a CDR3 of 14 amino acids. This entry keeps only the CDR3 DNA: 42 bases, framed from base 1. CDR1 and CDR2 (SNHLY, FYNNEI) derive from the germline V gene. This TCR was recovered from a man older than 75 in good health. The sequence links TRBV2 to TRBJ1-4, with 10 junctional bases fitting TRBD1. Sample: blood. The CDR3: CASSSDRGREKLFF. The nucleotides are TGTGCCAGCAGTTCCGACAGGGGGCGCGAAAAACTGTTTTTT.